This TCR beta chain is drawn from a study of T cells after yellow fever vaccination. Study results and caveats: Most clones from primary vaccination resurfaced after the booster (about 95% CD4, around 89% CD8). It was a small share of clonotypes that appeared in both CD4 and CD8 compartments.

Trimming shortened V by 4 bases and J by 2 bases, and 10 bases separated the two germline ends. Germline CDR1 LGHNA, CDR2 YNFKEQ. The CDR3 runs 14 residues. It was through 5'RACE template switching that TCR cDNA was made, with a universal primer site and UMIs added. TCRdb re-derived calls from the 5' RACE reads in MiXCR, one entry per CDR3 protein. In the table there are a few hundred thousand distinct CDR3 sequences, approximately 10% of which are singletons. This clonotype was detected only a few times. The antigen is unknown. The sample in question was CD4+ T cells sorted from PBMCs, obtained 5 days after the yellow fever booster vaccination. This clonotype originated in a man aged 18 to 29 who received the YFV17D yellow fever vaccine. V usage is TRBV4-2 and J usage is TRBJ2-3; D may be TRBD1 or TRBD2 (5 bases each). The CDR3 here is CASSPGTLTDTQYF. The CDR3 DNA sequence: TGTGCCAGCAGCCCCGGGACCCTCACAGATACGCAGTATTTT.